Below are 4 T cell receptor beta chains sequenced from a single sample in a study of blood T cell repertoires in COVID-19. Assay used: immunoSEQ multiplex PCR; TCRdb lists only in-frame clones, some missing. The sample has around 82,000 clones, 90% seen once; the top ten hold roughly 7.2%. The sample comprised peripheral blood. The source of these receptors is a human donor in a cohort sampled during active COVID-19.

The genes are TRBV2 and TRBJ2-2, with TRBD1 as a possible D gene (6 bases). Between the trimmed V and J ends, which lost 7 bases and 4 bases, there was a span of 13 bases. CDR1 and CDR2 from the germline V gene are SNHLY and FYNNEI. CDR3 length equals 14 residues. CDR3 in DNA: TGTGCCAGCAAGAGTGACAGGCCCACCGGGGAGCTGTTTTTT. This sequence encodes CASKSDRPTGELFF.

A few counts support this clone. The chain links TRBV19 to TRBJ2-1, with 8 bases lining up with TRBD1. Germline-derived CDR1 and CDR2 are LNHDA and SQIVND (reference sequence). CDR3 length: 14 residues. The J segment lost 5 bases and the V segment lost 4 bases, leaving 4 bases of the junction unmatched. Here the CDR3 DNA reads TGTGCCAGTAGTACTGGGACAGGCCACAATGAGCAGTTCTTC. Translated, it gives CASSTGTGHNEQFF. The entire variable domain, with the rest obtained from reference TRBV19 and TRBJ2-1, is as follows: DGGITQSPKYLFRKEGQNVTLSCEQNLNHDAMYWYRQDPGQGLRLIYYSQIVNDFQKGDIAEGYSVSREKKESFPLTVTSAQKNPTAFYLCASSTGTGHNEQFFGPGTRLTVL.

This chain links TRBV5-4 with TRBJ2-3, with TRBD2 identical over 8 bases. The CDR3 runs to 16 residues. Germline-derived CDR1 and CDR2 are SGHNT and YYREEE (reference sequence). With 7 bases clipped from V and 2 bases from J, the junction kept 12 bases outside the gene matches. The CDR3 region is CASHSDSGGATDTQYF. CDR3 DNA sequence: TGTGCCAGCCACTCCGATTCCGGGGGGGCCACAGATACGCAGTATTTT. Together with reference TRBV5-4 and TRBJ2-3, the CDR3 gives the full variable domain: ETGVTQSPTHLIKTRGQQVTLRCSSQSGHNTVSWYQQALGQGPQFIFQYYREEENGRGNFPPRFSGLQFPNYSSELNVNALELDDSALYLCASHSDSGGATDTQYFGPGTRLTVL.

The chain uses TRBV11-2 and TRBJ2-7; TRBD1 matches 9 bases. Unmatched junction bases numbered 7, after V lost 6 bases and J lost 4 bases. Germline assignment: CDR1 SGHAT and CDR2 FQNNGV. The CDR3 is 14 amino acids. CDR3 in DNA: TGTGCCAGCAGTTCGGGACAGGGTTTTTACGAGCAGTACTTC. Translation: CASSSGQGFYEQYF.